What follows are 15 T cell receptor beta chains derived from one specimen sequenced in a study of Ad26.COV2.S vaccination and SARS-CoV-2 variants. Specified treatment: about 20 received Ad26.COV2.S at low or high dose, single or two shots; about 5 received placebo; per-sample allocation not given. Sampling was done on day 63 after the first vaccine or placebo injection. Sequencing was performed with immunoSEQ multiplex PCR; in TCRdb, only in-frame clones are kept and a portion is missing. The sample records 500,000 or so clones, 70% to 90% being singletons. This sample comprised peripheral blood, obtained in a trial of Ad26.COV2.S vaccine versus placebo. Receptors originate from a person aged 18 to 65 who received the Ad26.COV2.S COVID-19 vaccine or a placebo.

This clone is a singleton in its sample. V usage is TRBV5-1 and J usage is TRBJ2-3; TRBD1 matches 8 bases. The CDR3 is made up of 15 amino acids. Germline lookup yields CDR1 SGHRS and CDR2 YFSETQ. V shed 0 bases, J shed 5 bases, and the junction held 5 bases outside the gene matches. The CDR3 DNA is TGCGCCAGCAGCTTGGCCCAGGGGGCGGGAGATACGCAGTATTTT. Residues: CASSLAQGAGDTQYF.

The gene calls are TRBV19 and TRBJ2-7, with D possibly TRBD2 on 7 matching bases. Between the trimmed V and J ends, which lost 11 bases and 2 bases, there was a span of 13 bases. Germline assignment: CDR1 LNHDA and CDR2 SQIVND (reference sequence). The length of the CDR3 is 12 residues. The CDR3 DNA reads TGTGCCGTGGGCGGGGGCCCCTACGAGCAGTACTTC. Residues: CAVGGGPYEQYF.

This clone was detected ten times or more. The sample holds other DNA sequences that translate to the same CDR3. The chain combines TRBV7-9 with TRBJ2-1, with a tentative D call TRBD2 (6 bases). Trimming left V 2 bases short and J 4 bases short, with 12 bases between. The CDR3 loop spans 15 amino acids. Germline lookup yields CDR1 SEHNR and CDR2 FQNEAQ (reference sequence). The CDR3 sequence: CASSLNLAEYNEQFF. CDR3 nucleotide sequence: TGTGCCAGCAGCTTAAACTTAGCGGAGTACAATGAGCAGTTCTTC.

This chain joins TRBV5-4 and TRBJ1-1, with 9 bases fitting TRBD1. The length of the CDR3 is 15 residues. With V trimmed by 4 bases and J by 2 bases, 6 bases remained unmatched. Germline V gene sequence: CDR1 SGHNT, CDR2 YYREEE (reference sequence). The CDR3 DNA sequence: TGTGCCAGCAGCCCGAGGACAGGGGCAAACACTGAAGCTTTCTTT. Residues: CASSPRTGANTEAFF.

In DNA form, the CDR3 reads TGTGCCAGCAGTTTTCGGTTGCTTGGGAGGGCTAATTCACCCCTCCACTTT. This codes for CASSFRLLGRANSPLHF. The V and J genes are TRBV28 and TRBJ1-6; D gene ambiguous. The ends were cut back, 3 bases at V and 6 bases at J, with 18 bases in the middle. CDR1 and CDR2 from the germline V gene are MDHEN and SYDVKM. The CDR3 contains 17 residues.

The gene calls are TRBV21-1 and TRBJ2-1; TRBD2 is the table's D call and was not checked against the DNA. TRBV21-1 is marked as a pseudogene. This CDR3 spans 19 amino acids. CDR3 bases: TGTGCCAGCAGCAACGCACTACCGACTAGCTTCTTTCCAGACAATGAGCAGTTCTTC. Amino acids: CASSNALPTSFFPDNEQFF.

This clone was picked up a small number of times. This chain links TRBV3-1 (or the pseudogene TRBV3-2) with TRBJ1-6, with D unresolved. V lost 1 base and J 6 bases, leaving 19 bases between the germline ends. Germline V gene sequence: CDR1 LGHDT, CDR2 YNNKEL (reference sequence). The CDR3 is made up of 18 amino acids. The CDR3 sequence is CASSQVRESGGTNSPLHF. The CDR3, as DNA: TGTGCCAGCAGCCAAGTAAGGGAAAGCGGTGGAACTAATTCACCCCTCCACTTT.

This clone was seen a few times. In the same sample, other DNA sequences code for this CDR3. This chain connects TRBV15 to TRBJ1-2; D is unresolved. The V and J ends lost 0 bases and 8 bases respectively, with 7 bases between them. Per the germline V gene, CDR1 is LNHNV and CDR2 is YYDKDF (reference sequence). This CDR3 has 12 amino acids. The CDR3 DNA follows: TGTGCCACCAGCAGAGATTTAGGAGGCTACACCTTC. Translated: CATSRDLGGYTF.

The chain has TRBV19 and TRBJ1-2; possibly TRBD1 for D (6 bases). Trimming pared 4 bases from V and 14 bases from J, leaving 20 bases between. Germline values: CDR1 LNHDA, CDR2 SQIVND (reference sequence). The CDR3 totals 13 residues. The CDR3 sequence: CASSNPPRDTSTF. CDR3 bases: TGTGCCAGTAGTAACCCGCCCCGGGACACCTCTACCTTC. The entire variable domain, with the rest obtained from reference TRBV19 and TRBJ1-2, is as follows: DGGITQSPKYLFRKEGQNVTLSCEQNLNHDAMYWYRQDPGQGLRLIYYSQIVNDFQKGDIAEGYSVSREKKESFPLTVTSAQKNPTAFYLCASSNPPRDTSTFGSGTRLTVV.

This sequence joins TRBV3-1 (or the pseudogene TRBV3-2) and TRBJ2-1; D is undetermined. This CDR3 has 15 amino acids. Germline values: CDR1 LGHDT, CDR2 YNNKEL (reference sequence). The V end lost 1 base, the J end lost 7 bases, and 14 bases lay between the germline ends. The CDR3 coding sequence is TGTGCCAGCAGCCAAGTCCCTCGAGTGGAGAATGAGCAGTTCTTC. It translates to CASSQVPRVENEQFF.

On this clone itself: One end of the junction does not line up with germline, which may come from a read error. This chain links TRBV6-5 with TRBJ2-3; 7 bases are a match to TRBD2. CDR3 length: 15 residues. Germline V lookup: CDR1 MNHEY, CDR2 SVGAGI. The CDR3 loop is CASSYSGGSTNTQYF. The CDR3 coding sequence is TGTGCCAGCAGTTACTCAGGCGGGAGCACAAATACGCAGTATTTT.

The chain recombines TRBV5-4 with TRBJ2-3, with 7 bases identical to TRBD2. With 0 bases clipped from V and 8 bases from J, the junction kept 6 bases outside the gene matches. Germline V lookup: CDR1 SGHNT, CDR2 YYREEE (reference sequence). The CDR3 runs to 14 residues. The CDR3 here is CASSLGGGIATQYF. CDR3 sequence (DNA): TGTGCCAGCAGCTTGGGGGGGGGTATCGCTACGCAGTATTTT.

The rearrangement uses TRBV7-3 and TRBJ1-5; D is ambiguous. The germline V gene has CDR1 SGHTA and CDR2 FQGTGA. This CDR3 is built from 14 residues. V was trimmed by 2 bases and J by 2 bases, leaving 7 bases between them. CDR3 amino acids: CASSLGGRNQPQHF. CDR3 in DNA: TGTGCCAGCAGCTTAGGAGGGCGCAATCAGCCCCAGCATTTT.

V is TRBV4-2 and J is TRBJ1-6; 7 nucleotides match TRBD1. The CDR3 consists of 17 residues. CDR1 and CDR2 from the germline V gene are LGHNA and YNFKEQ. With V trimmed by 4 bases and J by 0 bases, 6 bases remained unmatched. The CDR3 DNA sequence: TGTGCCAGCAGCCGGGAACAGGGGAACTCCTATAATTCACCCCTCCACTTT. Protein sequence: CASSREQGNSYNSPLHF.

This clone was seen a single time. The chain recombines TRBV15 with TRBJ2-1; a possible D gene is TRBD2 (6 bases). Germline lookup yields CDR1 LNHNV and CDR2 YYDKDF (reference sequence). Trimming stripped 1 base from V and 0 bases from J, with 10 bases between. The CDR3 runs to 16 residues. CDR3: CATSRAGLVSYNEQFF. CDR3 DNA: TGTGCCACCAGCAGAGCGGGACTGGTCTCCTACAATGAGCAGTTCTTC.